A selection of T cell receptor beta chains follows, all from one sample in a study of blood T cells in healthy people across ages. TCRdb passed the 5' RACE reads through MiXCR, listing each CDR3 protein once. The sample consists of over 1,500,000 distinct CDR3 sequences, less than 50% of them appearing once. Sequenced sample: blood. The receptors derive from a woman between 40 and 50 years old in good health. Both conserved end residues are part of each CDR3. The order of the fields is V gene, J gene, clone size, D gene, CDR3 DNA, CDR3 protein. The D gene is left open where the match is weak. Part of the rows lack a size; the others show once, few, many or a class for expanded clones.

>TRBV4-3|TRBJ2-3|few|TRBD2
TGCGCCAGCAGCCAAGATCCCCTAGCGGGGGGTACGAACACAGATACGCAGTATTTT
CASSQDPLAGGTNTDTQYF
>TRBV6-6|TRBJ2-5|few|TRBD2
TGTGCCAGCAGCATAGCGGGGGGGCGGCAAGAGACCCAGTACTTC
CASSIAGGRQETQYF
>TRBV6-6|TRBJ2-5|.|.
TGTGCCAGCAAAACAACGATGGAGACCCAGTACTTC
CASKTTMETQYF
>TRBV6-2/TRBV6-3|TRBJ1-2|.|TRBD1
TGTGCCAGCAGACCCCCGGGACAGCACTATGGCTACACCTTC
CASRPPGQHYGYTF
>TRBV4-2|TRBJ1-2|few|.
TGTGCCAGCAGCCAAGAGGCGAGAAACTATGGCTACACCTTC
CASSQEARNYGYTF
>TRBV6-6|TRBJ2-5|.|.
TGTGGCAGCAGTTACCTCGGGGTGGTGACCCAGTACTTC
CGSSYLGVVTQYF
>TRBV10-3|TRBJ1-5|.|.
TGTGCCATCAGTGGGGGAGTCGGGGAGGGGCTCAATCAGCCCCAGCATTTT
CAISGGVGEGLNQPQHF
>TRBV12-3/TRBV12-4|TRBJ2-4|.|TRBD1
TGTGCCAGCAGTTTAGGGGACAGGTATGGCGTTCAGTACTTC
CASSLGDRYGVQYF
>TRBV15|TRBJ2-5|once|TRBD1
TGTGCCACCAGCAACCGAAAGGGACAGGCTGACAATGAGCAGTACTTC
CATSNRKGQADNEQYF
>TRBV5-1|TRBJ2-7|.|.
TGCGCCAGCGGGTCCATTCCGGGGAGCTCCTACAATGAGCAGTACTTC
CASGSIPGSSYNEQYF
>TRBV4-3|TRBJ1-1|.|.
TGCGCCAGCAGCCAAGCAGCCAGATTCACTGAAGCTTTCTTT
CASSQAARFTEAFF
>TRBV4-2|TRBJ2-6|few|.
TGTGCCAGCAGCCAGGACGTGTCCTCTGGGGCCAACGTCCTGACTTTC
CASSQDVSSGANVLTF
>TRBV4-1|TRBJ1-2|few|.
TGCGCCAGCAGCCAAGATCTTGGTTATGGGGCGCGTGGCTACACCTTC
CASSQDLGYGARGYTF
>TRBV29-1|TRBJ1-2|.|TRBD1
TGCAGCGGCTCAGCGGGACAGAGTGACTATGGCTACACCTTC
CSGSAGQSDYGYTF
>TRBV6-1|TRBJ2-1|few|.
TGTGCCAGCAGTGATCCTAAGGGTTATGAGCAGTTCTTC
CASSDPKGYEQFF